Listed here is a single T cell receptor (beta chain). This receptor's antigen is unknown. No much larger clone exists at a distance of one base, and base qualities are not known. This sample was taken from a study of control samples from healthy donors and cancer patients (dated by TCRdb to between 2020 and 2021). The library was generated by the immunoSEQ multiplex PCR assay. TCRdb holds this immuneACCESS table with in-frame rearrangements only. Some clones are missing; in checked studies, unresolved V genes explain under half, and the rest has no known cause. Within this sample are 90,000 to 150,000 clones, with around 89% of them counted one time only. The ten most abundant clones make up 3.4% of the sample. Per the germline V gene (reference sequence), GTSNPN is the CDR1 and SVGIG is the CDR2. The CDR3 holds 18 amino acids from the cysteine to the phenylalanine. The CDR3 DNA has 54 bases and is translated from base 1. The trim is 0 bases for V and 0 bases for J, with a gap of 20 bases between the germline ends.

The sequence was obtained from a man in his forties in good health. The specimen was blood. Rearrangement joined TRBV30 to TRBJ1-2, with TRBD1 tentatively as D gene (6 bases match). This receptor has the CDR3 CAWSVSRGAATTNYGYTF. The bases read TGTGCCTGGAGTGTATCGCGGGGGGCGGCTACTACTAACTATGGCTACACCTTC.